A selection of T cell receptor beta chains follows, all from one sample in a study of human T cells and chemical hapten exposure. TCRdb redid the calling of the RACE reads with MiXCR, one entry per CDR3 protein. Of 130,000 or so distinct CDR3 sequences in the sample, approximately 9.5% were seen once. What was sequenced was whole blood. The receptor source for this set is a male donor in good health. Some clones in this sample may be carry-over from other donors' samples. Each CDR3 is given with its conserved first and last residue. D genes are given only for firm matches. Clone size is shown for a subset of rows, as once, few, many or a class of expanded clone.

v_call	d_call	j_call	clone_size	cdr3_aa	cdr3_nt
TRBV20-1	TRBD1	TRBJ2-7	few	CSAKPSGTGAGYEQYF	TGCAGTGCCAAACCTTCCGGGACAGGGGCCGGCTACGAGCAGTACTTC
TRBV27	NA	TRBJ1-1	few	CASSPPRTAMNTEAFF	TGTGCCAGCAGTCCCCCCCGGACAGCAATGAACACTGAAGCTTTCTTT
TRBV7-6	NA	TRBJ2-5	NA	CASSLEAGRQPQETQYF	TGTGCCAGCAGCTTAGAGGCAGGACGGCAACCCCAAGAGACCCAGTACTTC
TRBV20-1	TRBD2	TRBJ2-1	NA	CSASGGALGEQFF	TGCAGTGCTAGCGGGGGGGCTTTGGGTGAGCAGTTCTTC
TRBV7-9	NA	TRBJ1-1	NA	CASSLSTGDGRTEAFF	TGTGCCAGCAGCCTATCCACCGGGGACGGGCGCACTGAAGCTTTCTTT
TRBV7-6	TRBD2	TRBJ2-7	few	CASSSGLAGHYEQYF	TGTGCCAGCAGCTCAGGACTAGCGGGGCACTACGAGCAGTACTTC
TRBV4-1	NA	TRBJ1-2	NA	CASSQQENYGYTF	TGCGCCAGCAGCCAACAGGAGAACTATGGCTACACCTTC
TRBV19	TRBD1	TRBJ2-7	NA	CASSMPDRASTYEQYF	TGTGCCAGTAGTATGCCTGACAGGGCATCAACCTACGAGCAGTACTTC
TRBV5-1	NA	TRBJ2-1	few	CASSFEGSSYNEQFF	TGCGCCAGCAGCTTTGAGGGCAGCTCCTACAATGAGCAGTTCTTC
TRBV25-1	TRBD1	TRBJ2-2	many	CASSAPGTAYTGELFF	TGTGCCAGCAGTGCCCCCGGGACAGCTTACACCGGGGAGCTGTTTTTT
TRBV20-1	TRBD1	TRBJ2-7	NA	CSARDRGTYEQYF	TGCAGTGCCAGGGACAGGGGGACCTACGAGCAGTACTTC
TRBV30	TRBD2	TRBJ2-5	few	CAWSVLAGVAETQYF	TGTGCCTGGAGCGTACTAGCGGGAGTCGCAGAGACCCAGTACTTC
TRBV29-1	TRBD1	TRBJ1-5	few	CSVGGTGDTPQHF	TGCAGCGTTGGAGGGACAGGGGATACGCCCCAGCATTTT
TRBV6-5	TRBD2	TRBJ2-3	NA	CASSETGGLTDTQYF	TGTGCCAGCAGTGAAACGGGGGGGCTAACAGATACGCAGTATTTT
TRBV27	NA	TRBJ1-4	NA	CASSLLGREENGEKLFF	TGTGCCAGCAGTTTATTGGGACGCGAGGAGAACGGTGAAAAACTGTTTTTT
TRBV12-3/TRBV12-4	NA	TRBJ2-3	few	CASNIGTKKYF	TGTGCCAGCAATATCGGGACAAAAAAGTATTTT
TRBV10-3	NA	TRBJ1-2	NA	CAISEAVGDYGYTF	TGTGCCATCAGTGAGGCAGTAGGGGACTATGGCTACACCTTC
TRBV29-1	NA	TRBJ2-2	NA	CSVELVGGELFF	TGCAGCGTCGAACTCGTGGGCGGGGAGCTGTTTTTT
TRBV2	TRBD1	TRBJ2-2	NA	CASTGDRGRWDTGELFF	TGTGCCAGCACCGGGGACAGGGGGCGCTGGGACACCGGGGAGCTGTTTTTT
TRBV6-6	TRBD2	TRBJ2-1	few	CASHGGTLTYNEQFF	TGTGCCAGCCACGGGGGGACCCTGACCTACAATGAGCAGTTCTTC
TRBV19	NA	TRBJ2-7	few	CASSPNRNYEQYF	TGTGCCAGTAGTCCCAACCGGAACTACGAGCAGTACTTC
TRBV24-1	NA	TRBJ1-2	few	CATSVENIRDGYTF	TGTGCCACCAGTGTGGAGAACATCCGGGATGGCTACACCTTC
TRBV6-2/TRBV6-3	TRBD2	TRBJ2-1	NA	CASSYRAGAGNEQFF	TGTGCCAGCAGTTACAGAGCGGGAGCGGGTAATGAGCAGTTCTTC
TRBV6-5	NA	TRBJ1-3	many	CATGGGNTIYF	TGTGCCACCGGTGGGGGAAACACCATATATTTT
TRBV13	TRBD2	TRBJ2-3	many	CASSSSLLAGSTDTQYF	TGTGCCAGCAGCTCCTCCCTACTAGCGGGTAGCACAGATACGCAGTATTTT
TRBV14	TRBD2	TRBJ2-3	NA	CASSPRLAGGPTDTQYF	TGTGCCAGCAGCCCTCGACTAGCGGGAGGGCCAACCGATACGCAGTATTTT
TRBV6-1	TRBD1	TRBJ2-2	few	CASTGQGAAGELFF	TGTGCCAGCACTGGACAGGGGGCCGCCGGGGAGCTGTTTTTT
TRBV5-1	NA	TRBJ2-5	NA	CASSQNREQLQETQYF	TGCGCCAGCAGCCAAAATAGGGAACAGTTACAAGAGACCCAGTACTTC
TRBV6-1	TRBD1	TRBJ2-7	few	CASSGTGTGYEQYF	TGTGCCAGCAGTGGGACCGGGACAGGTTACGAGCAGTACTTC
TRBV10-3	NA	TRBJ2-7	NA	CAISEPPTYEQYF	TGTGCCATCAGTGAGCCCCCCACCTACGAGCAGTACTTC
TRBV19	NA	TRBJ2-7	many	CASSINNGPYEQYF	TGTGCCAGTAGTATTAATAACGGCCCCTACGAGCAGTACTTC
TRBV29-1	NA	TRBJ2-7	many	CSVEIGTYEQYF	TGCAGCGTTGAGATCGGTACCTACGAGCAGTACTTC
TRBV14	TRBD1	TRBJ2-7	many	CASSQLQGLLYEQYF	TGTGCCAGCAGCCAATTACAGGGGTTGCTCTACGAGCAGTACTTC
TRBV5-6	NA	TRBJ1-5	NA	CASSLGQENQPQHF	TGTGCCAGCAGCTTGGGACAGGAGAATCAGCCCCAGCATTTT
TRBV27	TRBD1	TRBJ1-2	few	CASSFLQGAVYGYTF	TGTGCCAGCAGTTTTCTGCAGGGGGCGGTCTATGGCTACACCTTC
TRBV11-3	TRBD2	TRBJ2-1	many	CASSKGLGLAAYNEQFF	TGTGCCAGCAGCAAAGGCCTTGGACTAGCGGCATACAATGAGCAGTTCTTC
TRBV5-1	NA	TRBJ2-5	many	CASSLEPAKIRETQYF	TGCGCCAGCAGCTTGGAACCAGCGAAAATTCGAGAGACCCAGTACTTC
TRBV20-1	NA	TRBJ2-1	NA	CSARWSGETSYNEQFF	TGCAGTGCTAGATGGTCTGGGGAGACCTCCTACAATGAGCAGTTCTTC
TRBV12-3/TRBV12-4	TRBD1	TRBJ1-1	NA	CASSPQGAVNTEAFF	TGTGCCAGCAGCCCCCAGGGGGCGGTGAACACTGAAGCTTTCTTT